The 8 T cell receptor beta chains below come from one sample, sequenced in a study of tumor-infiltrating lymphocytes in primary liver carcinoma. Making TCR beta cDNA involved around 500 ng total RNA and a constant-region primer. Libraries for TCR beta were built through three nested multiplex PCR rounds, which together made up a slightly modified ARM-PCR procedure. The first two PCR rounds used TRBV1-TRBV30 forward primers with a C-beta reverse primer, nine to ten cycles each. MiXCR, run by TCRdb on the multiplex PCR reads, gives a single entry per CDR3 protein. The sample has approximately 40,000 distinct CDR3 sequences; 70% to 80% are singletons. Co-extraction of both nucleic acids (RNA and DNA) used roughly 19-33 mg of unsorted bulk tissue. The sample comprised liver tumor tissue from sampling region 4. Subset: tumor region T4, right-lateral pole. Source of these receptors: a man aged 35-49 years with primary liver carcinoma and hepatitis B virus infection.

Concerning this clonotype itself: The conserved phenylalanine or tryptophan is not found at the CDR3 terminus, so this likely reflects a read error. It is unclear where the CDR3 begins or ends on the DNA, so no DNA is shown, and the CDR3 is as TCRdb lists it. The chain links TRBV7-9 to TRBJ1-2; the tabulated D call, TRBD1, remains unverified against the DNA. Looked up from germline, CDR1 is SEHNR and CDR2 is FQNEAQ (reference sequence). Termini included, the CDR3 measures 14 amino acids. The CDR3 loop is CASRWDRGFHGYIL.

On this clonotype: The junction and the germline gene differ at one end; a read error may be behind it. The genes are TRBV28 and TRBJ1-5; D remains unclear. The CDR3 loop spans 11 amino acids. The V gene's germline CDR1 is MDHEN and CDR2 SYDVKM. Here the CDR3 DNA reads TGTACCAGCAGCAGAAATCAGCCCCAACATTTT. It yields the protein CTSSRNQPQHF.

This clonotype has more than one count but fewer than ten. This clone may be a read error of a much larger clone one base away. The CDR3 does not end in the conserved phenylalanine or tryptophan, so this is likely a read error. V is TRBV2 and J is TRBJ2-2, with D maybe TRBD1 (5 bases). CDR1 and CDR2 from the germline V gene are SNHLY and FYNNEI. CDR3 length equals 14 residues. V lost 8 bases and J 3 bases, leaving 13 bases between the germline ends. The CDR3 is CASRAGYDTGELFI. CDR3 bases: TGTGCCAGCCGGGCAGGGTACGACACCGGGGAGCTGTTTATT.

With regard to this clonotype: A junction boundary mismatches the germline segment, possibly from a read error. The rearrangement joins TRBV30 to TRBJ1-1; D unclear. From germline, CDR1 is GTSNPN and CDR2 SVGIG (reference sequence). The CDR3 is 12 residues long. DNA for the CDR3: TGTGCCCGGAAGGGCGGTAACACTGAAGTTTTCTTT. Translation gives CARKGGNTEVFF.

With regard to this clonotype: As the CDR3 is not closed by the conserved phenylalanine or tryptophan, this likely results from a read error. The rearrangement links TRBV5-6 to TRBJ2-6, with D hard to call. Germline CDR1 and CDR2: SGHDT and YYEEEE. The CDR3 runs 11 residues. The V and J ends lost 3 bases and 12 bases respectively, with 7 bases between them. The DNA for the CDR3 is TGTGCCAGCAGCTCCGTAGGCGTCCTGACTTCC. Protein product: CASSSVGVLTS.

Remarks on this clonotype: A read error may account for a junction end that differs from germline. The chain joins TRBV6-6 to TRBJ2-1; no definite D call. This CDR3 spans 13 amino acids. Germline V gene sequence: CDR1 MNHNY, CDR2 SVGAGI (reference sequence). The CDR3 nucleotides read TGTGCCAGCACGAGTCAGTTCTACAAAGAGCAGTTCTTC. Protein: CASTSQFYKEQFF.

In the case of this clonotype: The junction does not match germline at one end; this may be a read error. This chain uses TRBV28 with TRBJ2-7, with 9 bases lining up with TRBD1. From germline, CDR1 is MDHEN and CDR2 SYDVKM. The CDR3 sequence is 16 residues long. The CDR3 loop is CASSSPGQGGGYEHYF. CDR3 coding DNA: TGTGCCAGCAGCTCTCCGGGACAGGGAGGGGGCTACGAGCACTACTTC.

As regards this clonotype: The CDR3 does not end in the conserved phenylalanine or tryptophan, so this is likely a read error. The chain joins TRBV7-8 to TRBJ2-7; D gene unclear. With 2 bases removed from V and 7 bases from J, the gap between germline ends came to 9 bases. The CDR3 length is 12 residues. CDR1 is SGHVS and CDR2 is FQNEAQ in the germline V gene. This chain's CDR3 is CASSLPGVEQYL. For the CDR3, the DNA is TGTGCCAGCAGCTTACCAGGCGTTGAGCAGTACCTC.